This T cell receptor beta chain was captured by sequencing in a study of blood T cell repertoires in COVID-19. Study information: COVID-19 samples collected from the United States, Italy and Spain covered acute and convalescent phases. T cells, B-cell-depleted T cells, or PBMCs provided the cDNA or gDNA that served as material.

J gave up 7 bases and V 4 bases, and 2 bases lay outside the gene matches. The germline V gene has CDR1 LGHDT and CDR2 YNNKEL (reference sequence). This CDR3 has 13 amino acids. Original data processing: How many nucleated cells were present was estimated from reference gene primer amplification. Sequencing was performed with immunoSEQ multiplex PCR; in TCRdb, only in-frame clones are kept and a portion is missing. Clone size and the V and J calls come from that table; the DNA yielded D and trimming. The sample lists approximately 59,000 clones, approximately 82% occurring once. The clonotype originates from a woman at least 80 years old with acute or convalescent COVID-19. Sequencing input: peripheral blood. The rearrangement joins TRBV3-1 (or the pseudogene TRBV3-2) to TRBJ1-5; 9 bases agree with TRBD1. The CDR3 spells CASSLQGAQPQHF. The CDR3 DNA is TGTGCCAGCAGCCTACAGGGGGCCCAGCCCCAGCATTTT.